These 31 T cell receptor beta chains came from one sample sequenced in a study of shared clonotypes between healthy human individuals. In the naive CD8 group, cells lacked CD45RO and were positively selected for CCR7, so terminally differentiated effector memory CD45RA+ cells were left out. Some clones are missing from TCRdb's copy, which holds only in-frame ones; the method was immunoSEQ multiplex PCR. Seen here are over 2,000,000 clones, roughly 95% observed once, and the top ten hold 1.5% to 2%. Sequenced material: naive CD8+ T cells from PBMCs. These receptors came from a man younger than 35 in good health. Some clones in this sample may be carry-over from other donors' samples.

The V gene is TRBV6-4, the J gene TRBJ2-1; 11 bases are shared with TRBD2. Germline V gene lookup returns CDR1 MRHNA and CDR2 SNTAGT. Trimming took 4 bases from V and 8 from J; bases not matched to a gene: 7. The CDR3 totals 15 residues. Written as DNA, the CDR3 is TGTGCCAGCAGTGTACTAGCGGGAGTTCGCCATGAGCAGTTCTTC. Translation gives CASSVLAGVRHEQFF.

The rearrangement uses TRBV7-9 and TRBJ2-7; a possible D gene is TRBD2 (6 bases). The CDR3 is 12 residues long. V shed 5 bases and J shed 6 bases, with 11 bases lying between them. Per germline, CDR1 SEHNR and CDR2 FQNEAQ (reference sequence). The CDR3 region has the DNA TGTGCCAGCAGCAACCGGGGAGGCGAGCAGTACTTC. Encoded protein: CASSNRGGEQYF.

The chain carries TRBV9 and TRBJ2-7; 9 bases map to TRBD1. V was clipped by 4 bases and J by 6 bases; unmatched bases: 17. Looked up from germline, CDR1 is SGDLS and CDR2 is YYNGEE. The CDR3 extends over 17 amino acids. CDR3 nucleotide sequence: TGTGCCAGCAGCCATAACGCCGCCGGGACAGGGCATCGCGAGCAGTACTTC. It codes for CASSHNAAGTGHREQYF.

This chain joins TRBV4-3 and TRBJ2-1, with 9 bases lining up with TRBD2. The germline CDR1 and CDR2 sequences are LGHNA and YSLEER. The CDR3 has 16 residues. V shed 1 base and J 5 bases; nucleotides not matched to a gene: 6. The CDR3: CASSQVGLAGNNEQFF. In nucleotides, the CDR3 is TGCGCCAGCAGCCAAGTAGGCCTAGCGGGAAACAATGAGCAGTTCTTC.

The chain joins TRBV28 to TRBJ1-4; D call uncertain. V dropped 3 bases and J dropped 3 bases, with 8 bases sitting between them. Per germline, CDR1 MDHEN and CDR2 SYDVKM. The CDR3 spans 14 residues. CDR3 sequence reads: CASSLRRANEKLFF. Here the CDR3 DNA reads TGTGCCAGCAGTTTGAGGAGGGCTAATGAAAAACTGTTTTTT. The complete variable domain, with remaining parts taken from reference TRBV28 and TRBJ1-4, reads DVKVTQSSRYLVKRTGEKVFLECVQDMDHENMFWYRQDPGLGLRLIYFSYDVKMKEKGDIPEGYSVSREKKERFSLILESASTNQTSMYLCASSLRRANEKLFFGSGTQLSVL.

The CDR3 here is CASSIDLEGPAEKLFF. In DNA form, the CDR3 reads TGTGCCAGTAGTATAGATCTCGAAGGGCCGGCTGAAAAACTGTTTTTT. The chain carries TRBV19 and TRBJ1-4, with D unresolved. Germline CDR1 reads LNHDA; CDR2 reads SQIVND (reference sequence). V gave up 0 bases and J gave up 7 bases, with 15 bases separating them. This CDR3 comprises 16 residues.

This CDR3 is CASSPRGGNYGYTF. CDR3 nucleotides: TGTGCCAGCAGCCCACGCGGGGGGAACTATGGCTACACCTTC. The V call is TRBV13, the J call TRBJ1-2, with D possibly TRBD1 on 5 matching bases. From germline, CDR1 is PRHDT and CDR2 FYEKMQ (reference sequence). V gave up 5 bases and J gave up 2 bases, with 12 bases separating them. The CDR3 extends over 14 amino acids.

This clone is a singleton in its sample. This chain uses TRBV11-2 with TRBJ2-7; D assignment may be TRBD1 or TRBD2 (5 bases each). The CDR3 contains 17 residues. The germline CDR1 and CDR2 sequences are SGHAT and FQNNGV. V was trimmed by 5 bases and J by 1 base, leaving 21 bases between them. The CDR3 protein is CASSPILGVGLSYEQYF. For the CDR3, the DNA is TGTGCCAGCAGCCCGATACTAGGGGTGGGTTTATCCTACGAGCAGTACTTC. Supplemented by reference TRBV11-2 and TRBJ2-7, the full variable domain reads EAGVAQSPRYKIIEKRQSVAFWCNPISGHATLYWYQQILGQGPKLLIQFQNNGVVDDSQLPKDRFSAERLKGVDSTLKIQPAKLEDSAVYLCASSPILGVGLSYEQYFGPGTRLTVT.

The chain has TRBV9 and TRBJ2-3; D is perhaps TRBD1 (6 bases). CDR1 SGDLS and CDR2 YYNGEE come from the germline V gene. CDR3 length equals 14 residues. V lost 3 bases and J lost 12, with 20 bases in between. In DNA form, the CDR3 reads TGTGCCAGCAGCGACCGACAGGCCCCCTTCGGACAGTATTTT. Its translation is CASSDRQAPFGQYF.

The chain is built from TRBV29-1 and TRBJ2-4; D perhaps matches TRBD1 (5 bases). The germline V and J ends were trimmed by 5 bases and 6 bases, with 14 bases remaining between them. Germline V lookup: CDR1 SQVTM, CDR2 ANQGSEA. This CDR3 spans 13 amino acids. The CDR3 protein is CSVPDSRGNIQYF. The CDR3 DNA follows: TGCAGCGTTCCTGACAGCAGAGGAAACATTCAGTACTTC.

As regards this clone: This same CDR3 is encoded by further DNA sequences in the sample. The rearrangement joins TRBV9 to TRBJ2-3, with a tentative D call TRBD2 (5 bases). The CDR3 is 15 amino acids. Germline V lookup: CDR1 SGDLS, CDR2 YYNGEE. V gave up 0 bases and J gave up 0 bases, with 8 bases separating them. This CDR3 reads CASSVAGISTDTQYF. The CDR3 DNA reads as TGTGCCAGCAGCGTAGCGGGAATTAGCACAGATACGCAGTATTTT.

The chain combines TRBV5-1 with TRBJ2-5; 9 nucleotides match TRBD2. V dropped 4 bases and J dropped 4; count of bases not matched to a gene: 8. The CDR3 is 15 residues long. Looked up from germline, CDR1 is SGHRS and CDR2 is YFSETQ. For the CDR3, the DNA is TGCGCCAGCAGCGGGGTAGCGGGAGCGAGAGAGACCCAGTACTTC. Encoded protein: CASSGVAGARETQYF.

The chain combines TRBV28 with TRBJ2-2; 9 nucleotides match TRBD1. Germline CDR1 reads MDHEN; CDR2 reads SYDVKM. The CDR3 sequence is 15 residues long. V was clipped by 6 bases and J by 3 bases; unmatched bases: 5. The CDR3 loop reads CASSPGQGDTGELFF. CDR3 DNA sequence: TGTGCCAGCAGCCCGGGACAGGGAGACACCGGGGAGCTGTTTTTT.

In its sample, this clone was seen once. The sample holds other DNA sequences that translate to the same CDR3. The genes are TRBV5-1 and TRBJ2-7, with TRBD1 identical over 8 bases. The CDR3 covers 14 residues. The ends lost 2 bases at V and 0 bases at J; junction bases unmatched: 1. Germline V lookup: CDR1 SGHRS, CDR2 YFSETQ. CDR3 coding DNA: TGCGCCAGCAGCTTCGGGACAGGCTCCTACGAGCAGTACTTC. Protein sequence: CASSFGTGSYEQYF.

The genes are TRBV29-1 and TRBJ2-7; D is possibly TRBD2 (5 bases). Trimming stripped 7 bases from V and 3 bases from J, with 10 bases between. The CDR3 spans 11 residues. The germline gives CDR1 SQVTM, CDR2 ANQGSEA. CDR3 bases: TGCAGCGCAGCTCGGGACTACGAGCAGTACTTC. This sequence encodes CSAARDYEQYF.

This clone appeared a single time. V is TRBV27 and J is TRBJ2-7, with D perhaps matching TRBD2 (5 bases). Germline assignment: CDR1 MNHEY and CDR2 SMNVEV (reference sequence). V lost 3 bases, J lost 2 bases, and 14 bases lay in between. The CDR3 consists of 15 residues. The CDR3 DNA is TGTGCCAGCAGTTTTGAAACTGGAGGTCCCTACGAGCAGTACTTC. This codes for CASSFETGGPYEQYF.

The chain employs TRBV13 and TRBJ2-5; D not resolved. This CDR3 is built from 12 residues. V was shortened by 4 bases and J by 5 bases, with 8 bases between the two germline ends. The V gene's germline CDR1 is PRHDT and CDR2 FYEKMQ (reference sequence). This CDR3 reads CASSSNVETQYF. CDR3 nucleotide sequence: TGTGCCAGCAGCTCTAACGTGGAGACCCAGTACTTC.

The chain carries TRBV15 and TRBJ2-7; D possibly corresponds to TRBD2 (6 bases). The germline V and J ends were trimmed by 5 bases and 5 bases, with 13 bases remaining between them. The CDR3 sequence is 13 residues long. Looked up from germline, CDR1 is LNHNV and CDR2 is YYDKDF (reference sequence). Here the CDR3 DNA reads TGTGCCACCAGCCTCGCGGGATCGGACGAGCAGTACTTC. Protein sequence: CATSLAGSDEQYF.

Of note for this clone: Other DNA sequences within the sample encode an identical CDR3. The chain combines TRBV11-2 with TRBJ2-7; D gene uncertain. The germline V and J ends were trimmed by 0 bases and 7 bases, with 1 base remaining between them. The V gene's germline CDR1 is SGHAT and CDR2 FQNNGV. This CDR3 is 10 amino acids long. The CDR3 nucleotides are TGTGCCAGCAGCTTAGATGAGCAGTACTTC. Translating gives CASSLDEQYF. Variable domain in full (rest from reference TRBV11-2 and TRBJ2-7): EAGVAQSPRYKIIEKRQSVAFWCNPISGHATLYWYQQILGQGPKLLIQFQNNGVVDDSQLPKDRFSAERLKGVDSTLKIQPAKLEDSAVYLCASSLDEQYFGPGTRLTVT.

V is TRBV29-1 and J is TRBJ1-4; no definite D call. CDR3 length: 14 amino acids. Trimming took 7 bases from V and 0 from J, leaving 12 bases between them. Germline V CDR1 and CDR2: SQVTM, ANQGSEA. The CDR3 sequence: CSALPVATNEKLFF. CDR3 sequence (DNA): TGCAGCGCCTTACCAGTAGCAACTAATGAAAAACTGTTTTTT.

The CDR3 sequence: CASSLYAGEQSGANVLTF. In nucleotides, the CDR3 is TGTGCCAGCAGTTTGTATGCGGGAGAACAGTCTGGGGCCAACGTCCTGACTTTC. The chain uses TRBV28 and TRBJ2-6, with 7 bases matching TRBD2. CDR1 and CDR2 (germline): MDHEN, SYDVKM. J gave up 1 base and V 3 bases, and 9 bases lay outside the gene matches. The CDR3 has 18 residues.

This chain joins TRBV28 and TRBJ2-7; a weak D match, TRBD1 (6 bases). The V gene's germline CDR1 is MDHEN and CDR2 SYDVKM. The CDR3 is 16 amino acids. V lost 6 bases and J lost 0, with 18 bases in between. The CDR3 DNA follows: TGTGCCAGCAGCCCAACCTCGGGACATAGCTCCTACGAGCAGTACTTC. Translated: CASSPTSGHSSYEQYF.

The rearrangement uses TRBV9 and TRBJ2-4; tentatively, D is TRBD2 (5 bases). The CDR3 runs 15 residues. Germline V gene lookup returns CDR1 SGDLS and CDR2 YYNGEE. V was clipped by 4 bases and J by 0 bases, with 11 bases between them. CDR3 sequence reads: CASSSAGLAKNIQYF. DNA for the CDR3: TGTGCCAGCAGCTCAGCAGGACTAGCCAAAAACATTCAGTACTTC.

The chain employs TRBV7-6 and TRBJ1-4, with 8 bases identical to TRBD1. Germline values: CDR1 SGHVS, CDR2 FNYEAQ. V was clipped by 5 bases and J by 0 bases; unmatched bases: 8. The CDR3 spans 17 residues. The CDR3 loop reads CASSHDRGRATNEKLFF. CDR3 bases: TGTGCCAGCAGCCATGACAGGGGCCGAGCAACTAATGAAAAACTGTTTTTT.

The CDR3, as DNA: TGTGCCAGCAGCGGTCGACTAGAAGAGACCCAGTACTTC. It translates to CASSGRLEETQYF. The chain uses TRBV9 and TRBJ2-5, with D perhaps TRBD2 (6 bases). V gave up 3 bases and J gave up 3 bases, with 9 bases separating them. The CDR3 totals 13 residues. Germline V CDR1 and CDR2: SGDLS, YYNGEE.

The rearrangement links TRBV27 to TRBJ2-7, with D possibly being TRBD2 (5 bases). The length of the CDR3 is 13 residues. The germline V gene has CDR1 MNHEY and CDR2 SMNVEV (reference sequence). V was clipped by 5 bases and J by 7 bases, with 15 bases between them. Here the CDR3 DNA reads TGTGCCAGCAGTCTAGGGCCATCGGGAGAGCAGTACTTC. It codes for CASSLGPSGEQYF.

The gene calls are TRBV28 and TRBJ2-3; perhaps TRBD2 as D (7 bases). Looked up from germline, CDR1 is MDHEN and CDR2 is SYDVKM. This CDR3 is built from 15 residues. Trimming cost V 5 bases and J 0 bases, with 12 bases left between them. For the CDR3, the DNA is TGTGCCAGCAGTCCGAGGGGGGGGAGCACAGATACGCAGTATTTT. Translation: CASSPRGGSTDTQYF.

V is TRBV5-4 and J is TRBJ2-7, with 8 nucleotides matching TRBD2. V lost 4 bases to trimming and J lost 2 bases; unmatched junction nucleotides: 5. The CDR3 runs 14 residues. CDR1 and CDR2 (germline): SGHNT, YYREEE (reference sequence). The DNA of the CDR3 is TGTGCCAGCAGCCGACTAGCGAATCCCTACGAGCAGTACTTC. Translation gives CASSRLANPYEQYF.

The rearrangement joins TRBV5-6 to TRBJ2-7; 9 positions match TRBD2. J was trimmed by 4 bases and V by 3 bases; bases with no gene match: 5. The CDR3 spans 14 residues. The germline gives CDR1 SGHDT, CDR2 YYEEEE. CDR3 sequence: CASSYLTSGYEQYF. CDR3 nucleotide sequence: TGTGCCAGCAGCTACCTGACTAGCGGTTACGAGCAGTACTTC.

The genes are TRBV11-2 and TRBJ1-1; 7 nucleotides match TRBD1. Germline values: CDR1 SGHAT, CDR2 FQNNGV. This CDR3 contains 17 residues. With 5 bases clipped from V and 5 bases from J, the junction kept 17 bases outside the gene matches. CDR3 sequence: CASSLLAGGPSNTEAFF. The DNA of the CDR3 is TGTGCCAGCAGCCTATTAGCAGGGGGACCCTCAAATACTGAAGCTTTCTTT.

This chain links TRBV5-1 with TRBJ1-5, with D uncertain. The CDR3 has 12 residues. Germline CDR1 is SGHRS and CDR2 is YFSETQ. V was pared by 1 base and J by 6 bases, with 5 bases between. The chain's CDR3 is CASSLPVQPQHF. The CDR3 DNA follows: TGCGCCAGCAGCTTGCCGGTTCAGCCCCAGCATTTT.